What follows are 21 T cell receptor beta chains derived from one specimen sequenced in a study of blood T cell repertoires in COVID-19. Clones were sequenced by immunoSEQ multiplex PCR, and TCRdb holds only the in-frame ones, with some missing. The table has about 130,000 clones, about four fifths seen once. The sample was peripheral blood. Source of these receptors: a human donor in a cohort sampled during active COVID-19.

This chain connects TRBV5-4 to TRBJ2-3; the D gene is possibly TRBD2 (7 bases). The CDR3 has 17 amino acids. V dropped 6 bases and J dropped 5 bases, with 25 bases sitting between them. The germline gives CDR1 SGHNT, CDR2 YYREEE (reference sequence). The CDR3 region is CASTGGGGGVSQDTQYF. DNA for the CDR3: TGTGCCAGCACAGGCGGAGGAGGGGGGGTTAGTCAAGATACGCAGTATTTT. The full variable domain, in which reference TRBV5-4 and TRBJ2-3 provide the parts outside the CDR3, is ETGVTQSPTHLIKTRGQQVTLRCSSQSGHNTVSWYQQALGQGPQFIFQYYREEENGRGNFPPRFSGLQFPNYSSELNVNALELDDSALYLCASTGGGGGVSQDTQYFGPGTRLTVL.

The V gene is TRBV15, the J gene TRBJ2-3, with 9 bases lining up with TRBD2. V lost 3 bases, J lost 4 bases, and 5 bases stayed unmatched. CDR3 length: 15 residues. Germline loops: CDR1 LNHNV, CDR2 YYDKDF (reference sequence). The CDR3 region is CATSSPRGGADTQYF. CDR3 DNA sequence: TGTGCCACCAGCAGTCCGCGGGGGGGGGCAGATACGCAGTATTTT. The variable domain in full, with the rest retrieved from reference TRBV15 and TRBJ2-3, is DAMVIQNPRYQVTQFGKPVTLSCSQTLNHNVMYWYQQKSSQAPKLLFHYYDKDFNNEADTPDNFQSRRPNTSFCFLDIRSPGLGDTAMYLCATSSPRGGADTQYFGPGTRLTVL.

This chain uses TRBV19 with TRBJ1-1; tentatively, D is TRBD1 (5 bases). CDR3 size: 14 residues. The V gene lost 5 bases and the J gene lost 10 bases, with 20 bases spanning the gap. CDR1 and CDR2 (germline): LNHDA, SQIVND (reference sequence). CDR3 loop: CASSRYTGQGRAFF. The CDR3 DNA reads as TGTGCCAGTAGTCGATATACTGGGCAGGGAAGAGCTTTCTTT.

The chain recombines TRBV7-9 with TRBJ2-5; D remains unclear. V lost 1 base to trimming and J lost 5 bases, with 11 bases between them. The CDR3 sequence is 14 residues long. Germline values: CDR1 SEHNR, CDR2 FQNEAQ (reference sequence). The CDR3 region is CASSLEAIYETQYF. The CDR3 region has the DNA TGTGCCAGCAGCTTAGAAGCGATATATGAGACCCAGTACTTC.

The chain couples TRBV4-1 to TRBJ2-2, with D perhaps matching TRBD2 (6 bases). With 1 base removed from V and 7 bases from J, the gap between germline ends came to 13 bases. The CDR3 loop spans 15 amino acids. The germline CDR1 and CDR2 sequences are MGHRA and YSYEKL. The CDR3: CASSQGPGAYGELFF. CDR3 nucleotide sequence: TGCGCCAGCAGCCAAGGGCCGGGAGCGTACGGGGAGCTGTTTTTT.

The J gene is TRBJ2-5, the V gene TRBV5-4; the D is unclear. This CDR3 region has 13 residues. Germline CDR1 reads SGHNT; CDR2 reads YYREEE (reference sequence). The V end lost 0 bases, the J end lost 6 bases, and 9 bases lay between the germline ends. The CDR3, as DNA: TGTGCCAGCAGCTTGGAGGAGAGGAAGACCCAGTACTTC. Its translation is CASSLEERKTQYF.

The chain couples TRBV6-5 to TRBJ2-5; tentatively, D is TRBD2 (5 bases). V lost 0 bases and J 5 bases, leaving 10 bases between the germline ends. This CDR3 has 14 residues. Looked up from germline, CDR1 is MNHEY and CDR2 is SVGAGI. The CDR3 loop reads CASSYSDGDETQYF. CDR3 sequence (DNA): TGTGCCAGCAGTTACTCTGACGGGGATGAGACCCAGTACTTC.

The table lists this clone with a few counts. This sequence joins TRBV7-6 and TRBJ1-5, with 8 nucleotides matching TRBD1. Germline lookup yields CDR1 SGHVS and CDR2 FNYEAQ. This CDR3 has 13 residues. Trimming removed 4 bases from V and 6 bases from J; junction bases left unmatched: 2. The CDR3 is CASSSGGGQPQHF. The CDR3 nucleotides are TGTGCCAGCAGCTCAGGGGGCGGTCAGCCCCAGCATTTT.

This clone was recorded once. The V call is TRBV3-1 (or the pseudogene TRBV3-2), the J call TRBJ1-3, with D hard to call. Germline V gene data show CDR1 as LGHDT and CDR2 as YNNKEL (reference sequence). V dropped 4 bases and J dropped 1 base, with 14 bases sitting between them. The CDR3 is 16 amino acids. CDR3 sequence: CASSLRSGLSGNTIYF. The CDR3, as DNA: TGTGCCAGCAGCCTACGGTCCGGTCTATCTGGAAACACCATATATTTT.

This clone appeared a few times. The chain couples TRBV30 to TRBJ1-6, with TRBD1 identical over 10 bases. Trimming cost V 2 bases and J 7 bases; bases outside gene matches: 5. Looked up from germline, CDR1 is GTSNPN and CDR2 is SVGIG (reference sequence). This CDR3 comprises 15 residues. The CDR3 spells CAWSIPGQGNSPLHF. The CDR3 coding sequence is TGTGCCTGGAGTATTCCGGGACAGGGGAATTCACCCCTCCACTTT. The variable domain in full, with the rest retrieved from reference TRBV30 and TRBJ1-6, is SQTIHQWPATLVQPVGSPLSLECTVEGTSNPNLYWYRQAAGRGLQLLFYSVGIGQISSEVPQNLSASRPQDRQFILSSKKLLLSDSGFYLCAWSIPGQGNSPLHFGNGTRLTVT.

A few counts support this clone. This chain uses TRBV5-8 with TRBJ2-3; 8 bases fit TRBD2. V shed 6 bases and J 1 base; nucleotides not matched to a gene: 13. The CDR3 consists of 17 residues. CDR1 is SGHTS and CDR2 is YDEGEE in the germline V gene. CDR3 protein: CASTRAAGRVGTDTQYF. For the CDR3, the DNA is TGTGCCAGCACCCGGGCCGCCGGGAGGGTGGGCACAGATACGCAGTATTTT.

The chain links TRBV7-9 to TRBJ1-1; a possible D gene is TRBD1 (6 bases). This CDR3 comprises 14 residues. The V gene's germline CDR1 is SEHNR and CDR2 FQNEAQ (reference sequence). The ends were cut back, 5 bases at V and 4 bases at J, with 14 bases in the middle. Here the CDR3 reads CASSPSRTATEAFF. The CDR3 DNA reads as TGTGCCAGCAGCCCCAGTCGGACAGCCACTGAAGCTTTCTTT.

The chain links TRBV5-1 to TRBJ1-2; the D is unclear. This CDR3 comprises 14 residues. Trimming left V 1 base short and J 4 bases short, with 11 bases between. The germline CDR1 and CDR2 sequences are SGHRS and YFSETQ. CDR3 nucleotides: TGCGCCAGCAGCTTGCAGGATTCAGCCTATGGCTACACCTTC. Its protein product is CASSLQDSAYGYTF.

This clone occurred a few times. This chain joins TRBV19 and TRBJ1-6; the D is unclear. V lost 9 bases and J 7 bases, leaving 13 bases between the germline ends. This CDR3 spans 13 amino acids. CDR1 LNHDA and CDR2 SQIVND come from the germline V gene (reference sequence). CDR3 residues: CASRIQINSPLHF. The CDR3 nucleotides are TGTGCCAGCCGCATCCAGATAAATTCACCCCTCCACTTT.

The chain uses TRBV7-9 and TRBJ2-3; 10 bases are a match to TRBD1. The germline V gene has CDR1 SEHNR and CDR2 FQNEAQ (reference sequence). The CDR3 has 17 residues. With 5 bases clipped from V and 0 bases from J, the junction kept 8 bases outside the gene matches. The CDR3 nucleotides read TGTGCCAGCAGCCGGGGGGACAGGGGCCTTAGCACAGATACGCAGTATTTT. Protein product: CASSRGDRGLSTDTQYF.

This chain links TRBV7-6 with TRBJ2-7; 16 bases align to TRBD2. The trim removed 3 bases at V and 5 bases at J, leaving 1 base unmatched. CDR1 is SGHVS, CDR2 FNYEAQ, per germline. This CDR3 region has 15 residues. Written as DNA, the CDR3 is TGTGCCAGCAGCTTGGGGACTAGCGGGGGGGACGAGCAGTACTTC. Translated: CASSLGTSGGDEQYF.

The chain is built from TRBV3-1 (or the pseudogene TRBV3-2) and TRBJ1-2; D call uncertain. The germline V gene has CDR1 LGHDT and CDR2 YNNKEL (reference sequence). This CDR3 comprises 15 residues. V was pared by 0 bases and J by 8 bases, with 16 bases between. This CDR3 reads CASSQDPIMSRGYTF. The CDR3 nucleotides are TGTGCCAGCAGCCAAGATCCCATAATGTCGAGGGGCTACACCTTC.

The chain combines TRBV27 with TRBJ1-6, with D possibly matching TRBD1 (6 bases). Germline values: CDR1 MNHEY, CDR2 SMNVEV (reference sequence). This CDR3 is 17 amino acids long. The ends were cut back, 6 bases at V and 0 bases at J, with 15 bases in the middle. The CDR3 DNA follows: TGTGCCAGCAGCAAGAGCGGACAGAGCTCCTATAATTCACCCCTCCACTTT. This translates into CASSKSGQSSYNSPLHF.

This chain connects TRBV6-5 to TRBJ1-6, with 7 bases fitting TRBD1. Germline CDR1 MNHEY, CDR2 SVGAGI. Trimming took 11 bases from V and 12 from J; bases not matched to a gene: 13. This CDR3 has 13 amino acids. CDR3 amino acids: CASKGAREGPLHF. The CDR3 DNA follows: TGTGCCTCGAAGGGGGCAAGGGAAGGACCCCTCCACTTT.

V gene TRBV11-2 combines with J gene TRBJ2-7; 8 bases agree with TRBD1. Germline CDR1 SGHAT, CDR2 FQNNGV. This CDR3 contains 16 residues. V lost 3 bases to trimming and J lost 0 bases; unmatched junction nucleotides: 7. The CDR3 coding sequence is TGTGCCAGCAGCTTGTTACAGGGGGTTAGCTCCTACGAGCAGTACTTC. This sequence encodes CASSLLQGVSSYEQYF.

This clone has a handful of counts. CDR3 protein: CASSWDLSTDTQYF. The CDR3 bases are TGTGCCAGCAGCTGGGACTTAAGCACAGATACGCAGTATTTT. The chain couples TRBV7-9 to TRBJ2-3; weak D call: TRBD2 (6 bases). Germline V gene sequence: CDR1 SEHNR, CDR2 FQNEAQ (reference sequence). The CDR3 runs 14 residues. The V gene lost 4 bases and the J gene lost 0 bases, with 8 bases spanning the gap.